Given below is one T cell receptor (beta chain) in context. The antigen remains undetermined. The sample is drawn from a study of cytomegalovirus exposure and HLA in healthy donors. The PCR ran on 60 Vbeta and 13 Jbeta primers. Here immunoSEQ multiplex PCR was the method, and the copy in TCRdb shows in-frame clones only, minus some. Among some 63,000 clones listed, 80% were seen once. V shed 6 bases, J shed 0 bases, and the junction held 4 bases outside the gene matches. The CDR3 covers 14 residues. The germline V gene encodes CDR1 MGHRA and CDR2 YSYEKL. Findings and caveats of the study: One variant, a missense change in DCLRE1C, was linked in a later analysis to TCR beta V- and J-gene trimming. An analysis done earlier found most TCR beta V segments productive about 90% or about 30% of the time.

The source of this sequence is a woman between 40 and 50 years old in good health and CMV-seronegative. Sequenced material: PBMCs. This rearrangement joins TRBV4-1 to TRBJ2-7, with TRBD2 matching 8 bases. CDR3 DNA sequence: TGCGCCAGCAGTAGCGGGATTCGCTCCTACGAGCAGTACTTC. Translation: CASSSGIRSYEQYF.